This passage covers 17 T cell receptor beta chains from one sample sequenced in a study of PD-1 blockade in classical Hodgkin lymphoma. Every one of the patients relapsed after autologous stem cell transplantation (brentuximab vedotin exposure was variable). Sequencing used immunoSEQ multiplex PCR; TCRdb keeps in-frame clones, though not all of them. The profile shows about 15,000 clones, roughly 84% of them singletons. The material was peripheral blood mononuclear cells (PBMCs), obtained at baseline. The origin of the receptors is a human donor with classical Hodgkin lymphoma.

The chain carries TRBV6-6 and TRBJ2-7; D is unresolved. This CDR3 has 11 amino acids. Deletions cut 5 bases from V and 4 bases from J, with 6 bases between. Germline V gene lookup returns CDR1 MNHNY and CDR2 SVGAGI (reference sequence). This CDR3 is CASSSRYEQYF. CDR3 sequence (DNA): TGTGCCAGCAGTAGCCGATACGAGCAGTACTTC.

This chain uses TRBV6-6 with TRBJ2-4; TRBD1 matches at 7 bases. CDR3 length: 13 amino acids. Germline V gene lookup returns CDR1 MNHNY and CDR2 SVGAGI (reference sequence). V shed 0 bases and J 7 bases; nucleotides not matched to a gene: 0. The CDR3 DNA is TGTGCCAGCAGTTACTCGACAGGGAACATTCAGTACTTC. It specifies CASSYSTGNIQYF.

The chain combines TRBV6-1 with TRBJ2-5; 10 bases agree with TRBD2. V shed 6 bases, J shed 5 bases, and the junction held 9 bases outside the gene matches. The CDR3 runs 15 residues. Per germline, CDR1 MNHNS and CDR2 SASEGT. This CDR3 reads CASRAQRGGHETQYF. The CDR3 nucleotides read TGTGCCAGCAGGGCCCAGCGGGGGGGCCATGAGACCCAGTACTTC.

The J gene is TRBJ2-5, the V gene TRBV5-6; no clear D. Germline CDR1 and CDR2: SGHDT and YYEEEE. V gave up 1 base and J gave up 2 bases, with 6 bases separating them. The CDR3 runs 13 residues. The CDR3 loop is CASSLRPQETQYF. The DNA for the CDR3 is TGTGCCAGCAGCTTGAGACCACAAGAGACCCAGTACTTC.

The V gene is TRBV5-8, the J gene TRBJ1-1, with 7 bases lining up with TRBD1. CDR1 and CDR2 (germline): SGHTS, YDEGEE. The junction had 7 bases not matched to a gene; V was cut back by 0 bases and J by 5 bases. The CDR3 has 15 residues. The CDR3 protein is CASSLVPGGRTEAFF. The DNA of the CDR3 is TGTGCCAGCAGCTTGGTTCCAGGGGGAAGGACTGAAGCTTTCTTT.

The rearrangement links TRBV29-1 to TRBJ1-2; 10 nucleotides match TRBD1. Germline V lookup: CDR1 SQVTM, CDR2 ANQGSEA. The CDR3 consists of 13 residues. V lost 7 bases to trimming and J lost 4 bases; unmatched junction nucleotides: 6. CDR3 in amino acids: CSAGDRGIYGYTF. The CDR3 bases are TGCAGCGCCGGGGACAGGGGAATCTATGGCTACACCTTC.

The CDR3 DNA sequence: TGTGCCAGCAGCGGTAGGGCAGGCACTGAAGCTTTCTTT. It codes for CASSGRAGTEAFF. The chain combines TRBV7-6 with TRBJ1-1; no clear D. The V end lost 5 bases, the J end lost 4 bases, and 11 bases lay between the germline ends. The V gene's germline CDR1 is SGHVS and CDR2 FNYEAQ. CDR3 length equals 13 residues.

The CDR3 sequence: CASSPIVFYTGTGGFRGYTF. The CDR3 coding sequence is TGTGCCAGCAGTCCTATAGTCTTCTACACCGGGACAGGGGGCTTTCGGGGCTACACCTTC. The chain carries TRBV6-4 and TRBJ1-2; TRBD1 aligns across 12 bases. This CDR3 spans 20 amino acids. The germline gives CDR1 MRHNA, CDR2 SNTAGT. V shed 5 bases, J shed 8 bases, and the junction held 24 bases outside the gene matches.

This clone was seen a single time. CDR3 coding DNA: TGTGCCAGCAGCTTAGAATGGGGGGCTGGGGACTATGGCTACACCTTC. Translating it yields CASSLEWGAGDYGYTF. This chain connects TRBV11-2 to TRBJ1-2; D is perhaps TRBD1 (6 bases). The V gene's germline CDR1 is SGHAT and CDR2 FQNNGV. Trimming took off 0 bases at V and 3 bases at J, with 14 bases between the two ends. The CDR3 spans 16 residues.

This chain connects TRBV19 to TRBJ2-3; D unresolved. Per germline, CDR1 LNHDA and CDR2 SQIVND (reference sequence). This CDR3 has 19 amino acids. V was cut by 6 bases and J by 6 bases, with 31 bases left in between. The CDR3 spells CASSLKEPRYRRGQDTQYF. Written as DNA, the CDR3 is TGTGCCAGTAGCTTGAAAGAACCGAGGTATAGGAGAGGTCAGGATACGCAGTATTTT.

This clone was seen only once. The V gene is TRBV27, the J gene TRBJ1-1; tentative D call: TRBD1 (5 bases). The CDR3 totals 14 residues. Per the germline V gene, CDR1 is MNHEY and CDR2 is SMNVEV (reference sequence). V lost 3 bases and J lost 6, with 14 bases in between. CDR3 nucleotide sequence: TGTGCCAGCAGTTTTTCCAGGGTAAGGGCTGAAGCTTTCTTT. Translation gives CASSFSRVRAEAFF.

J is TRBJ1-6 and V is TRBV25-1; the match to TRBD1 covers 8 bases. The germline CDR1 and CDR2 sequences are MGHDK and SYGVNS. Trimming cost V 4 bases and J 8 bases; bases outside gene matches: 7. The CDR3 runs to 15 residues. The DNA for the CDR3 is TGTGCCAGCAGTGCGATCGACAGGGGATATTCACCCCTCCACTTT. It encodes CASSAIDRGYSPLHF. Full variable domain (rest looked up from reference TRBV25-1 and TRBJ1-6): EADIYQTPRYLVIGTGKKITLECSQTMGHDKMYWYQQDPGMELHLIHYSYGVNSTEKGDLSSESTVSRIRTEHFPLTLESARPSHTSQYLCASSAIDRGYSPLHFGNGTRLTVT.

The chain recombines TRBV6-5 with TRBJ1-1, with unresolved D. Germline V CDR1 and CDR2: MNHEY, SVGAGI. The CDR3 extends over 13 amino acids. Deletions cut 6 bases from V and 1 base from J, with 9 bases between. CDR3 in DNA: TGTGCCAGCAGCCTCAGTGGGAACACTGAAGCTTTCTTT. Protein product: CASSLSGNTEAFF.

The chain uses TRBV10-1 and TRBJ1-4, with D tentatively TRBD1 (5 bases). Germline V CDR1 and CDR2: WNHNN, SYGVQD (reference sequence). The CDR3 runs to 13 residues. V lost 6 bases and J lost 10, with 15 bases in between. The CDR3 region has the DNA TGCGCCAGCAGGGGGCGGTGGCTGGGAAAACTGTTTTTT. It codes for CASRGRWLGKLFF.

The chain joins TRBV6-5 to TRBJ2-7; 8 nucleotides align to TRBD2. Unmatched junction bases numbered 3, after V lost 2 bases and J lost 3 bases. CDR1 and CDR2 (germline): MNHEY, SVGAGI. This CDR3 region has 14 residues. The CDR3 spells CASSYDAGGYEQYF. CDR3 nucleotide sequence: TGTGCCAGCAGTTACGACGCGGGAGGCTACGAGCAGTACTTC.

This rearrangement joins TRBV6-5 to TRBJ2-7; D unresolved. Germline values: CDR1 MNHEY, CDR2 SVGAGI. The CDR3 loop spans 12 amino acids. Trimming shortened V by 6 bases and J by 4 bases, and 10 bases separated the two germline ends. The CDR3 protein is CASRAKEYEQYF. The CDR3 nucleotides are TGTGCCAGCAGGGCGAAGGAGTACGAGCAGTACTTC.

The J gene is TRBJ1-1, the V gene TRBV11-2, with D perhaps TRBD1 (5 bases). The V gene lost 1 base and the J gene lost 1 base, with 7 bases spanning the gap. From germline, CDR1 is SGHAT and CDR2 FQNNGV. CDR3 length: 14 residues. CDR3: CASSLGTRNTEAFF. The CDR3 DNA is TGTGCCAGCAGCTTAGGGACACGGAACACTGAAGCTTTCTTT.